This TCR beta chain originates from a study of early T cells in non-severe SARS-CoV-2 infection. Study background: Alpha and beta chains were unpaired, from unsorted whole-blood bulk RNA.

Germline V gene lookup returns CDR1 MNHNY and CDR2 SVGAGI (reference sequence). V was clipped by 6 bases and J by 4 bases; unmatched bases: 5. The CDR3 has 13 amino acids. In this sample, this clonotype turned up many times. Unique molecular identifiers were attached to individual cDNA molecules. TCRdb ran MiXCR on the 5' RACE reads and lists one entry per CDR3 protein. This table has roughly 68,000 distinct CDR3 sequences, roughly 5% appearing once. This sequence joins TRBV6-6 and TRBJ1-1; TRBD1 matches at 7 bases. The sample taken for sequencing was whole blood. This TCR was recovered from an adult who was a healthcare worker with PCR-confirmed SARS-CoV-2 infection or an uninfected control (not recorded which). The CDR3 DNA reads TGTGCCAGCAGCTCACAGGGGACCACTGAAGCTTTCTTT. This gives the protein CASSSQGTTEAFF.